This entry lists 20 T cell receptor beta chains sequenced from one sample in a study of blood T cell repertoires in COVID-19. Clones were sequenced by immunoSEQ multiplex PCR, and TCRdb holds only the in-frame ones, with some missing. The profile shows around 300,000 clones, approximately 89% of them singletons. The sequencing input was PBMCs or T cells enriched from blood (not recorded which). The receptors were sampled from a man aged 30 to 39 who had recovered from COVID-19.

Note on this clone: The DNA is left out, because the CDR3 cannot be placed on it with certainty; the CDR3 is given as TCRdb lists it. The rearrangement uses TRBV5-5 and TRBJ2-7; the table's D call TRBD2 went unverified against the DNA. Inclusive of both ends, the CDR3 amounts to 12 amino acids. Germline assignment: CDR1 SGHKS and CDR2 YYEKEE (reference sequence). CDR3 sequence: CASSLEWAGGAF.

The chain joins TRBV24-1 to TRBJ2-7, with TRBD1 as a possible D gene (5 bases). CDR1 and CDR2 from the germline V gene are KGHDR and SFDVKD. V was pared by 0 bases and J by 5 bases, with 16 bases between. The CDR3 runs to 16 residues. The CDR3 region is CATSDLRFGREHEQYF. The CDR3 DNA reads TGTGCCACCAGTGATTTGAGATTTGGCAGGGAACACGAGCAGTACTTC.

This clone was counted a few times. The V call is TRBV9, the J call TRBJ2-2, with 10 bases that match TRBD2. The junction had 10 bases not matched to a gene; V was cut back by 2 bases and J by 6 bases. Germline values: CDR1 SGDLS, CDR2 YYNGEE. CDR3 length: 17 amino acids. CDR3 amino acids: CASSVSSSGGNPGELFF. CDR3 nucleotide sequence: TGTGCCAGCAGCGTCTCCTCTAGCGGGGGAAATCCCGGGGAGCTGTTTTTT.

The chain combines TRBV7-9 with TRBJ2-3; TRBD2 matches at 10 bases. CDR1 and CDR2 (germline): SEHNR, FQNEAQ (reference sequence). The junction had 9 bases not matched to a gene; V was cut back by 5 bases and J by 7 bases. This CDR3 comprises 15 residues. The DNA of the CDR3 is TGTGCCAGCAGCGCTGGACTAGCGGATTACAATACGCAGTATTTT. This translates into CASSAGLADYNTQYF.

The J gene is TRBJ1-1, the V gene TRBV9; tentative D call: TRBD1 (5 bases). V was trimmed by 0 bases and J by 3 bases, leaving 18 bases between them. The V gene's germline CDR1 is SGDLS and CDR2 YYNGEE. The CDR3 covers 17 residues. CDR3 in DNA: TGTGCCAGCAGCGTAGCCCCGGAGGGGCGGATGGACACTGAAGCTTTCTTT. Encoded protein: CASSVAPEGRMDTEAFF.

The genes are TRBV4-2 and TRBJ2-4; 10 nucleotides agree with TRBD2. V lost 6 bases, J lost 0 bases, and 5 bases stayed unmatched. Germline loops: CDR1 LGHNA, CDR2 YNFKEQ. The CDR3 has 16 amino acids. CDR3 loop: CASSQRGGEAKNIQYF. The DNA of the CDR3 is TGTGCCAGCAGTCAGCGGGGGGGCGAAGCCAAAAACATTCAGTACTTC.

The CDR3 spells CASSENGGPGEQYF. CDR3 DNA sequence: TGTGCCAGCAGTGAAAACGGGGGGCCGGGCGAGCAGTACTTC. The chain is built from TRBV2 and TRBJ2-7; the D gene is possibly TRBD2 (7 bases). Germline V gene lookup returns CDR1 SNHLY and CDR2 FYNNEI. The length of the CDR3 is 14 residues. Trimming removed 2 bases from V and 6 bases from J, with 14 bases in between.

The chain uses TRBV5-1 and TRBJ2-6, with 7 bases that match TRBD1. Germline V gene data show CDR1 as SGHRS and CDR2 as YFSETQ. The CDR3 length is 15 residues. J gave up 2 bases and V 4 bases, and 3 bases lay outside the gene matches. The CDR3 nucleotides read TGCGCCAGCAGCAAAACAGGGGCTGGGGCCAACGTCCTGACTTTC. Protein: CASSKTGAGANVLTF.

This chain links TRBV5-1 with TRBJ2-7; D is undetermined. The V and J ends lost 2 bases and 1 base respectively, with 19 bases between them. The CDR3 runs to 17 residues. CDR1 and CDR2 from the germline V gene are SGHRS and YFSETQ. CDR3 amino acids: CASSFNPDQTGSYEQYF. As DNA, the CDR3 is TGCGCCAGCAGCTTTAACCCCGACCAAACGGGTTCCTACGAGCAGTACTTC.

The V and J genes are TRBV9 and TRBJ1-3; D remains unclear. The V gene's germline CDR1 is SGDLS and CDR2 YYNGEE. The length of the CDR3 is 15 residues. Deletions cut 3 bases from V and 3 bases from J, with 13 bases between. In nucleotides, the CDR3 is TGTGCCAGCAGCGCGACATCCGTGGGTGGAAACACCATATATTTT. It yields the protein CASSATSVGGNTIYF.

The chain has TRBV15 and TRBJ1-5; D might be TRBD1 (6 bases). Germline-derived CDR1 and CDR2 are LNHNV and YYDKDF (reference sequence). This CDR3 spans 15 amino acids. V shed 1 base and J shed 7 bases, with 14 bases lying between them. CDR3 amino acids: CATSRVRGAEQPQHF. The CDR3 region has the DNA TGTGCCACCAGCAGAGTCCGGGGGGCGGAACAGCCCCAGCATTTT.

The genes are TRBV3-1 (or the pseudogene TRBV3-2) and TRBJ1-1; D gene ambiguous. Germline CDR1 reads LGHDT; CDR2 reads YNNKEL (reference sequence). This CDR3 has 14 amino acids. V was shortened by 1 base and J by 1 base, with 7 bases between the two germline ends. CDR3 sequence (DNA): TGTGCCAGCAGCCAAGTGGGGAGGAACACTGAAGCTTTCTTT. Amino acid sequence: CASSQVGRNTEAFF.

The V gene is TRBV28, the J gene TRBJ2-5; TRBD2 agrees at 7 bases. Unmatched junction bases numbered 6, after V lost 4 bases and J lost 4 bases. Germline CDR1 MDHEN, CDR2 SYDVKM. This CDR3 contains 14 residues. This CDR3 is CASSWSTGGETQYF. CDR3 DNA: TGTGCCAGCAGTTGGAGCACGGGGGGAGAGACCCAGTACTTC. The full variable domain, in which reference TRBV28 and TRBJ2-5 provide the parts outside the CDR3, is DVKVTQSSRYLVKRTGEKVFLECVQDMDHENMFWYRQDPGLGLRLIYFSYDVKMKEKGDIPEGYSVSREKKERFSLILESASTNQTSMYLCASSWSTGGETQYFGPGTRLLVL.

V is TRBV30 and J is TRBJ2-3, with a tentative D call TRBD1 (6 bases). Looked up from germline, CDR1 is GTSNPN and CDR2 is SVGIG (reference sequence). The CDR3 extends over 14 amino acids. Between the trimmed V and J ends, which lost 1 base and 0 bases, there was a span of 8 bases. The CDR3 coding sequence is TGTGCCTGGAGTGCACAGGGAAGCACAGATACGCAGTATTTT. Its protein product is CAWSAQGSTDTQYF.

In its sample, this clone was seen a few times. This chain joins TRBV30 and TRBJ2-1, with D hard to call. Germline values: CDR1 GTSNPN, CDR2 SVGIG (reference sequence). Trimming removed 1 base at V and 1 base at J, with 11 bases between. This CDR3 comprises 15 residues. CDR3 coding DNA: TGTGCCTGGAGTGCTCCGGAGAATTCCTACAATGAGCAGTTCTTC. Amino acid sequence: CAWSAPENSYNEQFF.

This clone was observed a single time. The rearrangement joins TRBV4-2 to TRBJ1-6, with a tentative D call TRBD1 (6 bases). Germline CDR1 and CDR2: LGHNA and YNFKEQ. The length of the CDR3 is 14 residues. Trimming cost V 4 bases and J 13 bases, with 17 bases left between them. The CDR3 sequence is CASSPGNREWPLHF. In DNA, the CDR3 is TGTGCCAGCAGCCCGGGAAACAGGGAATGGCCCCTCCACTTT.

The CDR3 region is CASSHLQGNTEAFF. The CDR3 region has the DNA TGTGCCAGCAGCCATCTACAGGGGAACACTGAAGCTTTCTTT. The chain uses TRBV3-1 (or the pseudogene TRBV3-2) and TRBJ1-1; possibly TRBD1 for D (6 bases). With 3 bases removed from V and 1 base from J, the gap between germline ends came to 9 bases. Per the germline V gene, CDR1 is LGHDT and CDR2 is YNNKEL (reference sequence). CDR3 length equals 14 residues.

This chain joins TRBV7-9 and TRBJ2-7, with 7 bases identical to TRBD2. Per the germline V gene, CDR1 is SEHNR and CDR2 is FQNEAQ (reference sequence). The CDR3 loop spans 14 amino acids. Trimming at V came to 7 bases and at J to 4 bases, leaving 10 bases not matched to a gene. The CDR3 reads CASTPGQGGYEQYF. DNA of the CDR3: TGTGCCAGCACCCCAGGGCAGGGAGGGTACGAGCAGTACTTC.

The rearrangement uses TRBV11-2 and TRBJ2-7; 8 bases fit TRBD1. Germline V CDR1 and CDR2: SGHAT, FQNNGV. CDR3 length: 14 residues. Germline trimming cut 1 base from V and 4 bases from J; bases unmatched to any gene: 3. CDR3 region: CASSLVDRGYEQYF. The CDR3 DNA is TGTGCCAGCAGCTTAGTAGACAGGGGATACGAGCAGTACTTC.

J is TRBJ1-3 and V is TRBV9; a possible D gene is TRBD1 (6 bases). This CDR3 contains 16 residues. Germline V CDR1 and CDR2: SGDLS, YYNGEE. V lost 3 bases, J lost 3 bases, and 16 bases lay in between. CDR3 loop: CASSADAGTNGNTIYF. CDR3 nucleotide sequence: TGTGCCAGCAGCGCGGACGCCGGGACAAATGGAAACACCATATATTTT.